The 7 T cell receptor beta chains listed next were all sequenced from one sample in a study of shared clonotypes between healthy human individuals (TCRdb year 2020). Library preparation used the immunoSEQ multiplex PCR assay. TCRdb holds this immuneACCESS table with in-frame rearrangements only. Some clones are missing; in checked studies, unresolved V genes explain under half, and the rest has no known cause. The table for this sample lists millions of clones; roughly nine tenths of them were counted only once. About 0.13% of the sample belongs to the ten largest clones. The sequenced sample was naive CD4+ T cells sorted from blood. This specimen's cell subset or site label, interpreted: CD45RA+ positively selected. The receptor source for this set is a man younger than 35 in good health.

This chain connects TRBV4-1 to TRBJ2-5; the D gene is possibly TRBD1 (5 bases). This CDR3 comprises 15 residues. In germline, CDR1 is MGHRA, CDR2 YSYEKL. V lost 0 bases to trimming and J lost 1 base, with 9 bases between them. The CDR3 sequence is CASSQEAGFQETQYF. Written as DNA, the CDR3 is TGCGCCAGCAGCCAAGAAGCAGGGTTCCAAGAGACCCAGTACTTC.

The CDR3 coding sequence is TGTGCCAGCAACTTGACTAGCGGGTCCCCCTACAATGAGCAGTTCTTC. This translates into CASNLTSGSPYNEQFF. The chain employs TRBV7-8 and TRBJ2-1; TRBD2 matches at 10 bases. Germline loops: CDR1 SGHVS, CDR2 FQNEAQ. Losses at the gene ends were 7 bases for V and 2 bases for J; bases not matched to a gene: 8. The CDR3 is 16 residues long.

V is TRBV18 and J is TRBJ2-3; D is unresolved. This CDR3 spans 15 amino acids. Trimming took 1 base from V and 4 from J, leaving 12 bases between them. Looked up from germline, CDR1 is KGHSH and CDR2 is LQKENI. CDR3 in DNA: TGTGCCAGCTCACCACAGGGTTTTGGCGCAGATACGCAGTATTTT. Translated, it gives CASSPQGFGADTQYF.

The gene calls are TRBV28 and TRBJ1-2, with D perhaps matching TRBD1 (5 bases). Germline values: CDR1 MDHEN, CDR2 SYDVKM. The CDR3 contains 14 residues. Trimming removed 6 bases at V and 1 base at J, with 12 bases between. The CDR3 spells CASSSGLGNYGYTF. CDR3 sequence (DNA): TGTGCCAGCAGCTCAGGGTTGGGTAACTATGGCTACACCTTC.

The V gene is TRBV30, the J gene TRBJ2-7; 11 nucleotides match TRBD1. After removal of 2 bases from V and 4 bases from J, the junction contained 7 bases not matched to a gene. Germline assignment: CDR1 GTSNPN and CDR2 SVGIG (reference sequence). The CDR3 contains 15 residues. The CDR3 spells CAWSRPGTGGYEQYF. CDR3 in DNA: TGTGCCTGGAGTCGGCCCGGGACAGGGGGGTACGAGCAGTACTTC. The entire variable domain, with the rest obtained from reference TRBV30 and TRBJ2-7, is as follows: SQTIHQWPATLVQPVGSPLSLECTVEGTSNPNLYWYRQAAGRGLQLLFYSVGIGQISSEVPQNLSASRPQDRQFILSSKKLLLSDSGFYLCAWSRPGTGGYEQYFGPGTRLTVT.

The V and J genes are TRBV30 and TRBJ2-7; D remains unclear. Germline loops: CDR1 GTSNPN, CDR2 SVGIG (reference sequence). This CDR3 comprises 11 residues. V was clipped by 0 bases and J by 6 bases, with 6 bases between them. The CDR3 nucleotides read TGTGCCTGGAGTGTAAATATCGAGCAGTACTTC. Amino acids: CAWSVNIEQYF.

This chain uses TRBV29-1 with TRBJ1-3; unclear D gene. The CDR3 loop spans 12 amino acids. Trimming removed 2 bases from V and 0 bases from J, with 2 bases in between. Germline V CDR1 and CDR2: SQVTM, ANQGSEA. The CDR3 spells CSVETSGNTIYF. The CDR3 DNA follows: TGCAGCGTTGAAACCTCTGGAAACACCATATATTTT.